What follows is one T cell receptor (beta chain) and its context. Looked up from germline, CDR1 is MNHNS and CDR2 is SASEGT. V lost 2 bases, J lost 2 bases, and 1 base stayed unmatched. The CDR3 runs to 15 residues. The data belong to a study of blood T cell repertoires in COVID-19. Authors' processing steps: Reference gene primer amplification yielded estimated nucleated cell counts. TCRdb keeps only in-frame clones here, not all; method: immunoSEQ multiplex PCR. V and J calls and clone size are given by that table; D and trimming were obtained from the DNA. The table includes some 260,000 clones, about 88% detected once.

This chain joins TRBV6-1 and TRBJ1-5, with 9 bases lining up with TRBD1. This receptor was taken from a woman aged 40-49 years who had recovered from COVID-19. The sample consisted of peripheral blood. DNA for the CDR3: TGTGCCAGCAGTGAATGGACAGGGGGCAATCAGCCCCAGCATTTT. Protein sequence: CASSEWTGGNQPQHF.